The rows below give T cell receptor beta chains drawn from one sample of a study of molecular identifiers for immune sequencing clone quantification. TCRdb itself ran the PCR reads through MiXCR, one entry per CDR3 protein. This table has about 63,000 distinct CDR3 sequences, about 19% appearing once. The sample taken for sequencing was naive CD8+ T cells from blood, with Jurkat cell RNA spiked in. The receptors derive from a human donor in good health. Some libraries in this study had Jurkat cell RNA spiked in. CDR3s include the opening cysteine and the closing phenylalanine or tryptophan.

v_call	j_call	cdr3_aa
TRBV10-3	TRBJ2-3	CAISESPGTSGRRYTSTDTQYF
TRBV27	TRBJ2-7	CASSFSAGGPIGAEQYF
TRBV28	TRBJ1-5	CASTPPGGGQPQHF
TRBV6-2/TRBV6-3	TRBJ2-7	CAGPSGTGNLYEQYF
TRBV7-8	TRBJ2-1	CASSLAPGQALVDEQFF
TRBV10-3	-	CAISQRTGGSTDTQHF
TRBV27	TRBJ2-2	CVSGFPNTGELFF
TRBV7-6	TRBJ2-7	CASSLDPRGRAYEQYF
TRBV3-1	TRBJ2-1	CASSGTHPEERYNEQFF
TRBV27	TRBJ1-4	CASRTQTTNEKLFF
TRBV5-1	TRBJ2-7	CASSLAGSHFYEQYF
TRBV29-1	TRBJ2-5	CSVSGLAGAETQYF
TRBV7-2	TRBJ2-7	CASSFTAGEGAYEQYF
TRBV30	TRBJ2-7	CAWAERQATSYEQYF
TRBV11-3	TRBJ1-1	CASSLDWGENTEAFF
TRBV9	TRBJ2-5	CASSVAGVETQYF
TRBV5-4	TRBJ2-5	CASSPPESVRSETQYF
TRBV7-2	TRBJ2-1	CASRPQTWGLNEQFF
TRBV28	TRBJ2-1	CASTLSLIMGEQFF
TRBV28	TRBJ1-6	CASMALESSYNSPLHF
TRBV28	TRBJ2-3	CASSSTESTDTQYF
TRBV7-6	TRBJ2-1	CASSLGVVIAGGDNEQFF
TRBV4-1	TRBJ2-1	CASRPGPGTLNNEQFF
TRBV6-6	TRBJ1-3	CASSLAPGSDLLGGDTIYF